The T cell receptor beta chain under discussion was sequenced for a study of blood T cell repertoires in COVID-19. Across the study: Nucleic acid was either cDNA or gDNA, and it came from T cells, B-cell-depleted T cells, or PBMCs.

The germline V gene has CDR1 ENHRY and CDR2 SYGVKD. The CDR3 has 16 amino acids. V lost 2 bases and J lost 3, with 16 bases in between. The age range of participants was about 18 to 95 years, with residence in about two dozen US areas. Donors were grouped by their self-reported clinical history. Profiled with immunoSEQ multiplex PCR; TCRdb holds only in-frame clones, not every one. This table has fewer than 250,000 clones, around 88% appearing once. This receptor was identified in a woman aged 50 to 65 with acute COVID-19. The chain employs TRBV10-3 and TRBJ1-1; D uncertain. Sequenced material: PBMCs or T cells enriched from blood (not recorded which). CDR3 protein: CAISEPTAAGDTEAFF. The CDR3 DNA sequence: TGTGCCATCAGTGAGCCAACGGCGGCCGGGGACACTGAAGCTTTCTTT.